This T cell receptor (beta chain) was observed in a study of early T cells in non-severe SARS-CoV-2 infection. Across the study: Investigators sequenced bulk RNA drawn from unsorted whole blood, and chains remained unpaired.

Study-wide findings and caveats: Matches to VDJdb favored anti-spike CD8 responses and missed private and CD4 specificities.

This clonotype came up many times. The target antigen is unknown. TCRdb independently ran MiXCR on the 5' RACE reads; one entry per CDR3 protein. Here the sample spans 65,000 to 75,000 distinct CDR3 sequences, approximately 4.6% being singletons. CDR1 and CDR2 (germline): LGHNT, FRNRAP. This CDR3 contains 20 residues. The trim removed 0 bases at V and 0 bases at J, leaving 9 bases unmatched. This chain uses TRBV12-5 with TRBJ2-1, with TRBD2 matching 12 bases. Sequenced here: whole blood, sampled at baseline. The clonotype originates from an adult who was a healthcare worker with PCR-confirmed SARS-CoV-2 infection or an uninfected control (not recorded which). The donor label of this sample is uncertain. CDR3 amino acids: CASGLVRLAGGTSSYNEQFF. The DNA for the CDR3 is TGTGCTAGTGGTTTGGTACGGCTAGCGGGGGGGACAAGCTCCTACAATGAGCAGTTCTTC. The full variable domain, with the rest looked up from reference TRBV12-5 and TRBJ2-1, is DARVTQTPRHKVTEMGQEVTMRCQPILGHNTVFWYRQTMMQGLELLAYFRNRAPLDDSGMPKDRFSAEMPDATLATLKIQPSEPRDSAVYFCASGLVRLAGGTSSYNEQFFGPGTRLTVL.